The 4 T cell receptor beta chains in this list originate from one sample, sequenced in a study of CD8 T cells in ankylosing spondylitis. Using its own MiXCR run on the 5' RACE reads, TCRdb lists one record per CDR3 protein. Of roughly 120,000 distinct CDR3 sequences in the sample, approximately 14% are singletons; the top ten hold about 3%. Material: blood, either unsorted or a sorted T cell fraction (not recorded which). These receptors came from a female donor with ankylosing spondylitis or in good health (not recorded which).

This clonotype has ten or more counts. This chain connects TRBV7-9 to TRBJ2-5; D gene uncertain. V lost 3 bases to trimming and J lost 5 bases, with 4 bases between them. Germline CDR1 is SEHNR and CDR2 is FQNEAQ (reference sequence). CDR3 size: 11 residues. CDR3 nucleotides: TGTGCCAGCAGCTTTTTGGAGACCCAGTACTTC. Translating gives CASSFLETQYF.

This clonotype came up many times. V gene TRBV2 combines with J gene TRBJ1-2, with 8 bases that match TRBD1. The CDR3 loop spans 14 amino acids. In germline, CDR1 is SNHLY, CDR2 FYNNEI. After removal of 6 bases from V and 4 bases from J, the junction contained 7 bases not matched to a gene. As DNA, the CDR3 is TGTGCCAGCAGGGGCGGACAGGGAGGCTATGGCTACACCTTC. It is translated as CASRGGQGGYGYTF. The complete variable domain, with remaining parts taken from reference TRBV2 and TRBJ1-2, reads EPEVTQTPSHQVTQMGQEVILRCVPISNHLYFYWYRQILGQKVEFLVSFYNNEISEKSEIFDDQFSVERPDGSNFTLKIRSTKLEDSAMYFCASRGGQGGYGYTFGSGTRLTVV.

This clonotype showed up many times. The chain recombines TRBV5-1 with TRBJ1-6; weak D call: TRBD1 (5 bases). The CDR3 has 12 residues. The germline gives CDR1 SGHRS, CDR2 YFSETQ. The V end lost 5 bases, the J end lost 10 bases, and 10 bases lay between the germline ends. The DNA of the CDR3 is TGCGCCAGCAGTCTCGAGGGGTCACCCCTCCACTTT. Translating gives CASSLEGSPLHF. The whole variable domain, remainder taken from reference TRBV5-1 and TRBJ1-6, is KAGVTQTPRYLIKTRGQQVTLSCSPISGHRSVSWYQQTPGQGLQFLFEYFSETQRNKGNFPGRFSGRQFSNSRSEMNVSTLELGDSALYLCASSLEGSPLHFGNGTRLTVT.

In its sample, this clonotype was seen a few times. The chain carries TRBV19 and TRBJ2-1; TRBD2 agrees at 16 bases. J was trimmed by 3 bases and V by 8 bases; bases with no gene match: 10. The CDR3 is 18 residues long. The germline V gene has CDR1 LNHDA and CDR2 SQIVND (reference sequence). DNA for the CDR3: TGTGCCAGTTGGTCGGGACTAGCGGGAGGGGGGCTCTACAATGAGCAGTTCTTC. Translating gives CASWSGLAGGGLYNEQFF.